Following are 20 T cell receptor beta chains from one sample sequenced in a study of monozygotic twins with inflammatory bowel disease. TCRdb re-called the 5' RACE reads and catalogs CDR3 proteins one per entry, DNA excluded. The specimen's table records about 300,000 distinct CDR3 sequences. Specimen: blood. The receptors originated from a human donor with ulcerative colitis or Crohn's disease, or a healthy co-twin of an affected twin (not recorded which).

The genes are TRBV10-2 and TRBJ2-5; TCRdb calls TRBD2, which cannot be checked without DNA. The CDR3 contains 16 residues. The germline V gene encodes CDR1 WSHSY and CDR2 SAAADI. CDR3 sequence: CASRGLARTFQETQYF.

The CDR3 spells CSAEFRGQETQYF. The chain couples TRBV20-1 to TRBJ2-5; with no DNA, the TCRdb D assignment of TRBD1 cannot be verified. The V gene's germline CDR1 is DFQATT and CDR2 SNEGSKA (reference sequence). This CDR3 has 13 residues.

The chain recombines TRBV9 with TRBJ2-7; TCRdb names TRBD1, which stays unverified in the absence of DNA. The CDR3 sequence is 15 residues long. From germline, CDR1 is SGDLS and CDR2 YYNGEE. CDR3 residues: CASSVESRGAYEQYF.

The chain links TRBV12-3 or TRBV12-4 to TRBJ2-2; TCRdb proposes TRBD1, but this gene call is untestable without DNA. CDR3 length equals 17 residues. CDR3 loop: CASRRQGLLAPAGELFF.

V is TRBV29-1 and J is TRBJ2-7; absent DNA, TCRdb's TRBD1 call cannot be checked. The CDR3 has 11 amino acids. In germline, CDR1 is SQVTM, CDR2 ANQGSEA. The CDR3 protein is CSVGHPRGQYF.

This chain connects TRBV5-1 to TRBJ2-2; the TRBD2 assignment by TCRdb is unverifiable without DNA. CDR3 length: 16 residues. CDR1 is SGHRS, CDR2 YFSETQ, per germline. Here the CDR3 reads CASSSRTSGGSGELFF.

V and J are TRBV6-2 or TRBV6-3 and TRBJ1-5. Germline lookup yields CDR1 MNHEY and CDR2 SVGEGT. The CDR3 runs 16 residues. The CDR3 loop is CASSYSNSRGNQPQHF.

The V and J genes are TRBV7-2 and TRBJ2-1; the D call of TRBD1 rests on TCRdb alone, since no DNA is present to check it. Germline CDR1 SGHTA, CDR2 FQGNSA. The CDR3 contains 14 residues. The CDR3 loop is CASSLDRVGNEQFF.

The V and J genes are TRBV28 and TRBJ2-3; the TRBD1 assignment by TCRdb is unverifiable without DNA. Germline V gene sequence: CDR1 MDHEN, CDR2 SYDVKM. CDR3 length: 12 residues. This CDR3 is CASSRWGRSQYF.

The chain has TRBV18 and TRBJ2-7; the TCRdb D gene call, TRBD2, has no DNA to confirm it. The germline CDR1 and CDR2 sequences are KGHSH and LQKENI. The CDR3 loop spans 15 amino acids. The CDR3 spells CASSPWAGKTYEQYF.

The chain is built from TRBV27 and TRBJ1-6. There are 13 residues in the CDR3. The V gene's germline CDR1 is MNHEY and CDR2 SMNVEV (reference sequence). The CDR3 sequence is CASSLSENSPLHF.

This rearrangement joins TRBV6-5 to TRBJ1-2; TCRdb's assignment of TRBD1 cannot be checked, as there is no DNA. The CDR3 is 19 residues long. Germline values: CDR1 MNHEY, CDR2 SVGAGI. CDR3 amino acids: CASSYTFRAWGQGAYGYTF.

The chain combines TRBV18 with TRBJ2-1. The CDR3 totals 14 residues. CDR1 KGHSH and CDR2 LQKENI come from the germline V gene. The CDR3 protein is CASSRIQMYNEQFF. The whole variable domain, remainder taken from reference TRBV18 and TRBJ2-1, is NAGVMQNPRHLVRRRGQEARLRCSPMKGHSHVYWYRQLPEEGLKFMVYLQKENIIDESGMPKERFSAEFPKEGPSILRIQQVVRGDSAAYFCASSRIQMYNEQFFGPGTRLTVL.

V gene TRBV20-1 combines with J gene TRBJ2-7; TCRdb's assignment of TRBD2 cannot be checked, as there is no DNA. The CDR3 spans 14 residues. The germline V gene has CDR1 DFQATT and CDR2 SNEGSKA (reference sequence). The CDR3: CSAVSGRAAYEQYF.

The chain links TRBV12-3 or TRBV12-4 to TRBJ2-7; no DNA is available, so the TRBD1 call from TCRdb remains unchecked. This CDR3 has 14 amino acids. The CDR3 here is CASSLVVGGEEQYF.

V usage is TRBV9 and J usage is TRBJ2-6; as DNA is missing, the TRBD1 call by TCRdb cannot be tested. The CDR3 is 16 residues long. Germline CDR1 and CDR2: SGDLS and YYNGEE. The CDR3 protein is CASSVGTGTGANVLTF.

The V call is TRBV24-1, the J call TRBJ1-1. Per germline, CDR1 KGHDR and CDR2 SFDVKD. This CDR3 comprises 12 residues. CDR3: CATSGPGSEAFF.

The chain is built from TRBV3-1 and TRBJ1-5; TCRdb's assignment of TRBD1 cannot be checked, as there is no DNA. Germline CDR1 LGHDT, CDR2 YNNKEL (reference sequence). This CDR3 spans 17 amino acids. The CDR3 region is CASSQFKTGNGNQPQHF.

V is TRBV2 and J is TRBJ2-1. From germline, CDR1 is SNHLY and CDR2 FYNNEI. CDR3 size: 14 residues. CDR3 sequence reads: CASSEAGPTNEQFF. Full variable domain (rest looked up from reference TRBV2 and TRBJ2-1): EPEVTQTPSHQVTQMGQEVILRCVPISNHLYFYWYRQILGQKVEFLVSFYNNEISEKSEIFDDQFSVERPDGSNFTLKIRSTKLEDSAMYFCASSEAGPTNEQFFGPGTRLTVL.

The V call is TRBV5-1, the J call TRBJ1-6; without DNA, the TCRdb call of TRBD1 cannot be checked. From germline, CDR1 is SGHRS and CDR2 YFSETQ. CDR3 length: 12 amino acids. This chain's CDR3 is CATGTGDSPLHF. The entire variable domain, with the rest obtained from reference TRBV5-1 and TRBJ1-6, is as follows: KAGVTQTPRYLIKTRGQQVTLSCSPISGHRSVSWYQQTPGQGLQFLFEYFSETQRNKGNFPGRFSGRQFSNSRSEMNVSTLELGDSALYLCATGTGDSPLHFGNGTRLTVT.